This entry concerns a single T cell receptor beta chain. Antigen: not known. The data belong to a study of CD8 T cells in Susac syndrome. Study-level results: The authors acknowledged that their TCR sequencing and HLA analysis involved a relatively small number of individuals.

TCR beta sequences were obtained from blood CD8+ and CD4+ T cells. Random hexamers served to reverse transcribe roughly 0.45 to 1 ug RNA. An immunoSEQ multiplex PCR generated amplified TCR beta CDR3 products spanning 54 Vbeta and 13 Jbeta. A single record per CDR3 protein comes from TCRdb applying MiXCR to the immunoSEQ multiplex PCR reads. The table lists 150,000 to 200,000 distinct CDR3 sequences, about 93% of them singletons, with around 0.15% in the top ten. This CDR3 has 14 residues. V lost 5 bases and J 6 bases, leaving 17 bases between the germline ends. Sequences were obtained from CD4+ T cells from PBMCs. This chain links TRBV12-3 or TRBV12-4 with TRBJ2-7, with D possibly being TRBD2 (5 bases). This receptor was taken from a human donor in good health. The CDR3 loop reads CASSKTSPDGEQYF. The CDR3 bases are TGTGCCAGCAGTAAAACTAGTCCGGATGGCGAGCAGTACTTC.